This TCR beta chain is drawn from a study of blood T cell repertoires in COVID-19. Study-wide background: COVID-19 samples from acute and convalescent phases originated in the United States, Italy and Spain. PBMCs, B-cell-depleted T cells, or T cells provided the cDNA or gDNA that made up the material.

In its sample, this clone was seen once. This CDR3 has 17 residues. Trimming took 5 bases from V and 0 from J; bases not matched to a gene: 12. From germline, CDR1 is KGHSH and CDR2 LQKENI. Repertoires were generated with immunoSEQ multiplex PCR, while TCRdb's copy carries only in-frame clones and drops some. The sample shows 140,000 or so clones, roughly 80% of them seen only once. V usage is TRBV18 and J usage is TRBJ2-7, with 8 bases identical to TRBD2. Sample: peripheral blood. The sequence was collected from a human donor in a cohort sampled during active COVID-19. CDR3 region: CASSSGILAVSSYEQYF. The CDR3 DNA sequence: TGTGCCAGCTCATCAGGGATACTAGCGGTGAGCTCCTACGAGCAGTACTTC. Drawing the rest from reference TRBV18 and TRBJ2-7, the complete variable domain is NAGVMQNPRHLVRRRGQEARLRCSPMKGHSHVYWYRQLPEEGLKFMVYLQKENIIDESGMPKERFSAEFPKEGPSILRIQQVVRGDSAAYFCASSSGILAVSSYEQYFGPGTRLTVT.